A single sample gave rise to the 28 T cell receptor beta chains below, sequenced in a study of CD8+ T cells in alopecia areata (dated 2018 in TCRdb). The library was generated by the immunoSEQ multiplex PCR assay. RNA was extracted from all samples and reverse transcribed into cDNA as template for TCR sequencing. TCRdb holds this immuneACCESS table with in-frame rearrangements only. Some clones are missing; in checked studies, unresolved V genes explain under half, and the rest has no known cause. This sample holds a few hundred thousand clones; about two fifths were observed only once. The biggest ten clones account for around 0.48% of the sample. The sample's treatment or condition label, in plain terms: oral pan-JAK inhibitor, 5-10 mg twice daily. The sequenced sample was CD4+ T cells sorted from blood, obtained around week 34, from a patient treated with tofacitinib. These receptors all stem from a human donor with alopecia areata.

This chain joins TRBV18 and TRBJ2-7; TRBD1 might be the D (5 bases). V lost 4 bases and J lost 2, with 9 bases in between. The CDR3 runs 13 residues. Germline lookup yields CDR1 KGHSH and CDR2 LQKENI. The chain's CDR3 is CASSRDSAYEQYF. CDR3 coding DNA: TGTGCCAGCTCACGCGACAGTGCCTACGAGCAGTACTTC.

The rearrangement joins TRBV6-5 to TRBJ1-2; D unclear. The CDR3 loop spans 15 amino acids. Germline CDR1 reads MNHEY; CDR2 reads SVGAGI. V shed 0 bases and J shed 6 bases, with 14 bases lying between them. DNA for the CDR3: TGTGCCAGCAGTTACTCGAGTTCCGCTTACGATGGCTACACCTTC. Its translation: CASSYSSSAYDGYTF.

The genes are TRBV6-6 and TRBJ1-4; no clear D. V gave up 5 bases and J gave up 0 bases, with 10 bases separating them. In germline, CDR1 is MNHNY, CDR2 SVGAGI (reference sequence). The CDR3 is made up of 15 amino acids. CDR3 DNA sequence: TGTGCCAGCAGTACCGGAGCCGCAACTAATGAAAAACTGTTTTTT. Residues: CASSTGAATNEKLFF.

The chain carries TRBV30 and TRBJ2-4; perhaps TRBD1 as D (5 bases). Germline V CDR1 and CDR2: GTSNPN, SVGIG (reference sequence). The V end was cut by 1 base, the J end by 6 bases, with 10 bases between. CDR3 length: 13 residues. In nucleotides, the CDR3 is TGTGCCTGGAGTGGTCAGGGTAGAAACATTCAGTACTTC. Translation gives CAWSGQGRNIQYF.

V gene TRBV29-1 combines with J gene TRBJ2-1; the match to TRBD1 covers 7 bases. The germline gives CDR1 SQVTM, CDR2 ANQGSEA. J was trimmed by 6 bases and V by 7 bases; bases with no gene match: 9. The CDR3 totals 13 residues. The CDR3 DNA reads TGCAGCGCCCAATGGGGGACAGTCAATGAGCAGTTCTTC. It translates to CSAQWGTVNEQFF.

The rearrangement uses TRBV7-2 and TRBJ2-5; D might be TRBD2 (5 bases). V was trimmed by 8 bases and J by 2 bases, leaving 12 bases between them. Germline V CDR1 and CDR2: SGHTA, FQGNSA. The CDR3 sequence is 13 residues long. CDR3 DNA sequence: TGTGCCAGCGGGAGACAAACTCAAGAGACCCAGTACTTC. Its translation: CASGRQTQETQYF.

In its sample, this clone was seen a few times. The V gene is TRBV27, the J gene TRBJ2-1; 14 nucleotides line up with TRBD2. The CDR3 consists of 18 residues. After removal of 6 bases from V and 6 bases from J, the junction contained 13 bases not matched to a gene. Germline V lookup: CDR1 MNHEY, CDR2 SMNVEV (reference sequence). The DNA of the CDR3 is TGTGCCAGCAGACCACCGGGACTAGCGGGAGCTCGACCCAATGAGCAGTTCTTC. This codes for CASRPPGLAGARPNEQFF.

This chain uses TRBV6-5 with TRBJ2-7, with D maybe TRBD2 (5 bases). The ends were cut back, 2 bases at V and 0 bases at J, with 11 bases in the middle. The CDR3 contains 15 residues. Germline V gives CDR1 MNHEY, CDR2 SVGAGI. DNA for the CDR3: TGTGCCAGCAGTTACGGTAAAGGGAGCTCCTACGAGCAGTACTTC. This sequence encodes CASSYGKGSSYEQYF.

The V call is TRBV6-1, the J call TRBJ2-2; either TRBD1 or TRBD2 may supply D (5 bases each). The CDR3 loop spans 16 amino acids. From germline, CDR1 is MNHNS and CDR2 SASEGT. Trimming shortened V by 3 bases and J by 4 bases, and 15 bases separated the two germline ends. Here the CDR3 reads CASSDPGTASTGELFF. CDR3 DNA: TGTGCCAGCAGTGACCCCGGGACGGCGAGCACCGGGGAGCTGTTTTTT.

The chain joins TRBV7-2 to TRBJ2-1; 9 nucleotides agree with TRBD2. Germline V gene sequence: CDR1 SGHTA, CDR2 FQGNSA. The CDR3 runs 14 residues. V lost 3 bases to trimming and J lost 5 bases; unmatched junction nucleotides: 2. CDR3 in amino acids: CASSLGLAHNEQFF. DNA for the CDR3: TGTGCCAGCAGCTTGGGACTAGCACACAATGAGCAGTTCTTC.

V gene TRBV5-8 combines with J gene TRBJ2-1, with 14 nucleotides matching TRBD2. Germline V gene lookup returns CDR1 SGHTS and CDR2 YDEGEE. Trimming took 4 bases from V and 6 from J; bases not matched to a gene: 3. The CDR3 has 15 amino acids. CDR3 amino acids: CASSPGLAGANEQFF. The CDR3 region has the DNA TGTGCCAGCAGCCCGGGACTAGCGGGGGCCAATGAGCAGTTCTTC.

The V and J genes are TRBV5-1 and TRBJ2-7; D is uncertain. Trimming pared 4 bases from V and 3 bases from J, leaving 14 bases between. The V gene's germline CDR1 is SGHRS and CDR2 YFSETQ. This CDR3 is 14 amino acids long. Here the CDR3 reads CASSRDARYYEQYF. The DNA for the CDR3 is TGCGCCAGCAGCCGTGATGCCCGTTACTACGAGCAGTACTTC.

This clone was picked up a small number of times. The rearrangement uses TRBV5-4 and TRBJ2-6; 7 positions match TRBD2. Trimming cost V 4 bases and J 2 bases; bases outside gene matches: 15. Germline V gives CDR1 SGHNT, CDR2 YYREEE (reference sequence). The CDR3 runs to 19 residues. Here the CDR3 reads CASSMAGLGQSAGANVLTF. CDR3 nucleotide sequence: TGTGCCAGCAGCATGGCAGGACTAGGGCAGTCGGCTGGGGCCAACGTCCTGACTTTC.

This chain uses TRBV6-5 with TRBJ2-3, with no clear D. The CDR3 runs 15 residues. Germline V gene data show CDR1 as MNHEY and CDR2 as SVGAGI. V lost 0 bases and J lost 0, with 7 bases in between. Here the CDR3 DNA reads TGTGCCAGCAGTTACTCTAGCCGGAGCACAGATACGCAGTATTTT. Its translation: CASSYSSRSTDTQYF.

This clone appeared a few times. The V call is TRBV7-9, the J call TRBJ2-1, with 10 bases aligning to TRBD2. CDR3 length: 16 amino acids. The junction had 8 bases not matched to a gene; V was cut back by 3 bases and J by 6 bases. The germline gives CDR1 SEHNR, CDR2 FQNEAQ (reference sequence). The CDR3 DNA reads TGTGCCAGCAGCTTCCTGGCAAGCGGGAGGGCCAATGAGCAGTTCTTC. Residues: CASSFLASGRANEQFF.

This sequence joins TRBV7-8 and TRBJ2-7, with D hard to call. V lost 5 bases, J lost 3 bases, and 14 bases lay in between. This CDR3 is built from 14 residues. CDR1 is SGHVS and CDR2 is FQNEAQ in the germline V gene. The CDR3 spells CASSPQTENYEQYF. The DNA for the CDR3 is TGTGCCAGCAGCCCCCAGACGGAAAACTACGAGCAGTACTTC.

The table lists this clone with a few counts. The chain carries TRBV7-3 and TRBJ2-2; the D is unclear. This CDR3 comprises 12 residues. Germline assignment: CDR1 SGHTA and CDR2 FQGTGA. V was shortened by 3 bases and J by 6 bases, with 5 bases between the two germline ends. CDR3 bases: TGTGCCAGCAGCTTTCCCCCCGGGGAGCTGTTTTTT. The encoded protein is CASSFPPGELFF.

The chain couples TRBV5-1 to TRBJ2-7; 7 bases line up with TRBD1. CDR1 and CDR2 (germline): SGHRS, YFSETQ. V lost 4 bases, J lost 1 base, and 5 bases stayed unmatched. This CDR3 contains 14 residues. CDR3 region: CASSQTGPSYEQYF. The CDR3 nucleotides are TGCGCCAGCAGCCAGACAGGGCCGTCCTACGAGCAGTACTTC.

The V and J genes are TRBV6-5 and TRBJ2-2; maybe TRBD2 (6 bases). Per the germline V gene, CDR1 is MNHEY and CDR2 is SVGAGI. Between the trimmed V and J ends, which lost 8 bases and 3 bases, there was a span of 16 bases. The CDR3 consists of 15 residues. The CDR3 sequence is CASARDGVDTGELFF. The CDR3, as DNA: TGTGCCAGCGCGCGGGACGGGGTAGACACCGGGGAGCTGTTTTTT.

This clone has just a few counts. The J gene is TRBJ1-5, the V gene TRBV30, with D maybe TRBD1 (5 bases). Per the germline V gene, CDR1 is GTSNPN and CDR2 is SVGIG (reference sequence). The V gene lost 4 bases and the J gene lost 7 bases, with 20 bases spanning the gap. The CDR3 contains 15 residues. In DNA form, the CDR3 reads TGTGCCTGGAAGAACCGGGACTTGGCGTGGCAGCCCCAGCATTTT. This encodes CAWKNRDLAWQPQHF.

This clone was found a few times. This chain uses TRBV20-1 with TRBJ2-1; D uncertain. This CDR3 is built from 11 residues. Trimming stripped 5 bases from V and 10 bases from J, with 12 bases between. The germline V gene has CDR1 DFQATT and CDR2 SNEGSKA (reference sequence). The CDR3: CSAPHKSEQFF. The CDR3 nucleotides read TGCAGTGCTCCTCACAAAAGCGAGCAGTTCTTC.

The rearrangement uses TRBV6-6 and TRBJ2-7; 9 bases align to TRBD1. Losses at the gene ends were 6 bases for V and 5 bases for J; bases not matched to a gene: 2. The germline CDR1 and CDR2 sequences are MNHNY and SVGAGI (reference sequence). This CDR3 spans 12 amino acids. CDR3 nucleotide sequence: TGTGCCAGCAGCCGACAGGGGGACGAGCAGTACTTC. Translating gives CASSRQGDEQYF.

The V call is TRBV4-1, the J call TRBJ1-5; D remains ambiguous. The CDR3 length is 13 residues. Germline CDR1 is MGHRA and CDR2 is YSYEKL. The V end lost 3 bases, the J end lost 3 bases, and 6 bases lay between the germline ends. The CDR3 DNA reads TGCGCCAGCAGCCACGGTACCAATCAGCCCCAGCATTTT. Its protein is CASSHGTNQPQHF.

Only a few counts were recorded for this clone. This chain links TRBV29-1 with TRBJ1-2; TRBD1 aligns across 9 bases. The CDR3 extends over 13 amino acids. Germline V gene sequence: CDR1 SQVTM, CDR2 ANQGSEA. V was clipped by 4 bases and J by 7 bases; unmatched bases: 7. The CDR3 sequence: CSVAGQGTGGYTF. For the CDR3, the DNA is TGCAGCGTTGCGGGACAGGGAACGGGTGGCTACACCTTC.

V and J are TRBV6-5 and TRBJ2-2; 7 nucleotides align to TRBD2. Germline-derived CDR1 and CDR2 are MNHEY and SVGAGI. The CDR3 spans 15 residues. V trimming: 4 bases; J trimming: 0 bases; junction bases outside the gene matches: 2. The CDR3 loop is CASSFSGSNTGELFF. The CDR3 nucleotides are TGTGCCAGCAGTTTTAGCGGGTCGAACACCGGGGAGCTGTTTTTT.

This clone came up once. The chain links TRBV29-1 to TRBJ2-3; D call uncertain. CDR3 size: 13 residues. The V end was cut by 7 bases, the J end by 0 bases, with 11 bases between. The germline V gene encodes CDR1 SQVTM and CDR2 ANQGSEA. The chain's CDR3 is CSGGGRSTDTQYF. In DNA form, the CDR3 reads TGCAGCGGTGGCGGCAGGAGCACAGATACGCAGTATTTT.

The chain links TRBV6-6 to TRBJ1-5; D is uncertain. Germline V gene sequence: CDR1 MNHNY, CDR2 SVGAGI (reference sequence). Trimming pared 4 bases from V and 4 bases from J, leaving 11 bases between. The length of the CDR3 is 14 residues. In DNA form, the CDR3 reads TGTGCCAGCAGTTTTTTGGCCTCAAATCAGCCCCAGCATTTT. Translating it yields CASSFLASNQPQHF.

V usage is TRBV7-9 and J usage is TRBJ1-1; D unresolved. Germline-derived CDR1 and CDR2 are SEHNR and FQNEAQ (reference sequence). This CDR3 region has 11 residues. Trimming stripped 2 bases from V and 8 bases from J, with 6 bases between. For the CDR3, the DNA is TGTGCCAGCAGCTTACGTCCGGAAGCTTTCTTT. Translating gives CASSLRPEAFF.